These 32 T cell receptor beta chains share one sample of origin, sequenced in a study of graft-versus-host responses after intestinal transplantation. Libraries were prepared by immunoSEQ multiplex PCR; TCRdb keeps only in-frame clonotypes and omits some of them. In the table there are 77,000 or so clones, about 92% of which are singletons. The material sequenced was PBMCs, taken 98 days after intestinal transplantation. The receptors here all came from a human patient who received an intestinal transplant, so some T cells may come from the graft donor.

The DNA for the CDR3 is TGTGCCAGCAGTATCCTCAGGGGCCCAAGCTCTGGAAACACCATATATTTT. It encodes CASSILRGPSSGNTIYF. This chain joins TRBV27 and TRBJ1-3; D might be TRBD1 (6 bases). Per the germline V gene, CDR1 is MNHEY and CDR2 is SMNVEV (reference sequence). The CDR3 runs 17 residues. Trimming pared 5 bases from V and 0 bases from J, leaving 17 bases between.

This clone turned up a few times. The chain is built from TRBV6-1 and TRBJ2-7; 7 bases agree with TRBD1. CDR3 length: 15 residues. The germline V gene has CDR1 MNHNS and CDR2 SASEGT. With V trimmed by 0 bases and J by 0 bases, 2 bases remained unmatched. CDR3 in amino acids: CASSEARDSSYEQYF. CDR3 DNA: TGTGCCAGCAGTGAAGCAAGGGACAGCTCCTACGAGCAGTACTTC.

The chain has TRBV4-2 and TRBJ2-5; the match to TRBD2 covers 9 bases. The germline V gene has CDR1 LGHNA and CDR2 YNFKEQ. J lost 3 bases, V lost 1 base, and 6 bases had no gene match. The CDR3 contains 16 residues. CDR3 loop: CASSQVAGGLEETQYF. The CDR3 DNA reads TGTGCCAGCAGCCAAGTCGCGGGGGGGCTGGAAGAGACCCAGTACTTC.

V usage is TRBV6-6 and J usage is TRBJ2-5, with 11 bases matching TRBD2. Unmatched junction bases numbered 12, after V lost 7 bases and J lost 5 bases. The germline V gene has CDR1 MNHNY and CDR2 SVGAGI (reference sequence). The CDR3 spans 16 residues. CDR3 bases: TGTGCCAGCACTCCACGTAGCGGGGGGGGCACCGAGACCCAGTACTTC. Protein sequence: CASTPRSGGGTETQYF.

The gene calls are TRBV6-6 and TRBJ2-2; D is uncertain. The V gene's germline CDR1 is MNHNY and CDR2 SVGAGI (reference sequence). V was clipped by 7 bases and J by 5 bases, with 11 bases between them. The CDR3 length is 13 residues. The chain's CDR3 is CASTPLGTGELFF. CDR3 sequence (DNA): TGTGCCAGCACCCCACTTGGAACCGGGGAGCTGTTTTTT.

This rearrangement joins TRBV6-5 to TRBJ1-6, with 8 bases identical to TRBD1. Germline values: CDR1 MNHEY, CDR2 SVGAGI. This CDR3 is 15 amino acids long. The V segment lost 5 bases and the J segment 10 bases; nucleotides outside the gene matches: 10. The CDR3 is CASSSQGAAQSPLHF. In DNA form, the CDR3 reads TGTGCCAGCAGTAGCCAGGGGGCGGCTCAATCACCCCTCCACTTT.

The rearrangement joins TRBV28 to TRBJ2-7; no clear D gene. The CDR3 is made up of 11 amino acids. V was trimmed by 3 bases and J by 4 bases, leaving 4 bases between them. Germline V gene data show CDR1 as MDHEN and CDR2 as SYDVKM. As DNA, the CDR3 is TGTGCCAGCAGTTTGCGGTACGAGCAGTACTTC. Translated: CASSLRYEQYF.

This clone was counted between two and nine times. The CDR3 DNA follows: TGTGCCAGCAGTGCCCCTGAAGCTGGAAACACCATATATTTT. This translates into CASSAPEAGNTIYF. This chain connects TRBV6-1 to TRBJ1-3; the D is unclear. Germline lookup yields CDR1 MNHNS and CDR2 SASEGT. V dropped 4 bases and J dropped 2 bases, with 9 bases sitting between them. The CDR3 length is 14 residues.

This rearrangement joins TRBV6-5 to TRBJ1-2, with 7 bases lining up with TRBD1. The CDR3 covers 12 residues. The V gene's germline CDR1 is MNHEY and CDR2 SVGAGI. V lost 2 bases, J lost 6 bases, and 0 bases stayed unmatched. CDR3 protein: CASSYRGHGYTF. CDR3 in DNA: TGTGCCAGCAGTTACAGGGGGCATGGCTACACCTTC.

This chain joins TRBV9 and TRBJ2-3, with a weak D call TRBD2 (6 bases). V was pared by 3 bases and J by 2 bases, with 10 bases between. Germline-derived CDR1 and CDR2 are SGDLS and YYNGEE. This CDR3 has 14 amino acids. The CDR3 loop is CASSGRDSTDTQYF. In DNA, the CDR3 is TGTGCCAGCAGCGGCCGGGACTCCACAGATACGCAGTATTTT.

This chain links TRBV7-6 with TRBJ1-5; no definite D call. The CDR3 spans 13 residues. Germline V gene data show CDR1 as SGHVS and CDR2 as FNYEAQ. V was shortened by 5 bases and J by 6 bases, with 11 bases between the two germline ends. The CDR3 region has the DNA TGTGCCAGCAGCCCAGACGGTACTCAGCCCCAGCATTTT. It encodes CASSPDGTQPQHF.

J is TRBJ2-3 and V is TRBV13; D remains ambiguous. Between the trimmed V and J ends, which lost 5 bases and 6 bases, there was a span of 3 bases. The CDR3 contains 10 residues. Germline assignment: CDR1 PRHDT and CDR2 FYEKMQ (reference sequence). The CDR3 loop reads CASSGDTQYF. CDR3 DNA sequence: TGTGCCAGCAGCGGGGATACGCAGTATTTT.

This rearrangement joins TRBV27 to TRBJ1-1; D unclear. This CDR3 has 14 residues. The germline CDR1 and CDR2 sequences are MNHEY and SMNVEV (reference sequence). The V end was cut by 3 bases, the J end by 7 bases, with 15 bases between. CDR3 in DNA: TGTGCCAGCAGTTTCTCCGGCAGGAGACTTGAAGCTTTCTTT. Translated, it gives CASSFSGRRLEAFF.

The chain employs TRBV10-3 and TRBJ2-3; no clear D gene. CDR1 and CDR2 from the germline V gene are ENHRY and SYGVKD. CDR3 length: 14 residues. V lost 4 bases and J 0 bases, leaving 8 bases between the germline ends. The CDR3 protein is CAISAPLSTDTQYF. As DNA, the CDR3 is TGTGCCATCAGTGCCCCCCTAAGCACAGATACGCAGTATTTT.

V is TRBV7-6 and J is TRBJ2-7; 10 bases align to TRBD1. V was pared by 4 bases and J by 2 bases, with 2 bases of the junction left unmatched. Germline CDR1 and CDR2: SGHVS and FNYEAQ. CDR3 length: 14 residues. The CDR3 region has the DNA TGTGCCAGCAGCTACGGGACAGGGGCCTACGAGCAGTACTTC. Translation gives CASSYGTGAYEQYF.

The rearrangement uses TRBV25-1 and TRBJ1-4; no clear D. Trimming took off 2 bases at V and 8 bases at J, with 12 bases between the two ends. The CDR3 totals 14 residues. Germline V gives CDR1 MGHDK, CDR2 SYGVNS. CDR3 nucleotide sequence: TGTGCCAGCAGTGAAGGTGGGAAAGGAGAAAAACTGTTTTTT. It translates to CASSEGGKGEKLFF.

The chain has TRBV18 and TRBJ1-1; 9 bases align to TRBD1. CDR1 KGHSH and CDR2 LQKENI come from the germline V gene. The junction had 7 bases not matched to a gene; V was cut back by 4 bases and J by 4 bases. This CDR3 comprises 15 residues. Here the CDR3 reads CASSLGTGTRTEAFF. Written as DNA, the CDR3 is TGTGCCAGCTCACTGGGGACAGGGACCCGCACTGAAGCTTTCTTT.

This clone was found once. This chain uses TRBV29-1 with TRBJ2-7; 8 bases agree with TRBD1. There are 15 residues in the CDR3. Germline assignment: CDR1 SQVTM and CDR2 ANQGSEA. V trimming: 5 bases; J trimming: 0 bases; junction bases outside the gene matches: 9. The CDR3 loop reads CSVRQGALSSYEQYF. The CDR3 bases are TGCAGCGTTAGGCAGGGGGCCTTAAGCTCCTACGAGCAGTACTTC.

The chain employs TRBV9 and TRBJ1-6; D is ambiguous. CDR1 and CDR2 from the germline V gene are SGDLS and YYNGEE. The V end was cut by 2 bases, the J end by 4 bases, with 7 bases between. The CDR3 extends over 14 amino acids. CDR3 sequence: CASSVRSYNSPLHF. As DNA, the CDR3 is TGTGCCAGCAGCGTCCGAAGTTATAATTCACCCCTCCACTTT. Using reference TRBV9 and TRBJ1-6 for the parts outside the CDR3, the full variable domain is DSGVTQTPKHLITATGQRVTLRCSPRSGDLSVYWYQQSLDQGLQFLIQYYNGEERAKGNILERFSAQQFPDLHSELNLSSLELGDSALYFCASSVRSYNSPLHFGNGTRLTVT.

The CDR3 DNA sequence: TGTGCCAGCTCACGGACTAGCGGCTACGAGCAGTACTTC. This translates into CASSRTSGYEQYF. This sequence joins TRBV18 and TRBJ2-7; 10 positions match TRBD2. The ends lost 4 bases at V and 3 bases at J; junction bases unmatched: 0. This CDR3 is 13 amino acids long. Germline V gene data show CDR1 as KGHSH and CDR2 as LQKENI.

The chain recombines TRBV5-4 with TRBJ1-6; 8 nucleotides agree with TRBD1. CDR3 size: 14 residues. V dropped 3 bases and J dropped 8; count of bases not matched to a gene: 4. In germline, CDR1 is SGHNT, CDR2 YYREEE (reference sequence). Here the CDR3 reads CASSSQGAYSPLHF. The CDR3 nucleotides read TGTGCCAGCAGCTCTCAGGGGGCTTATTCACCCCTCCACTTT.

In DNA form, the CDR3 reads TGCGCCAGCAGTCAAGTTTGTAGGCAGGGGGGGGTAAAGACCCAGTACTTC. Its protein is CASSQVCRQGGVKTQYF. J is TRBJ2-5 and V is TRBV23-1; TRBD1 or TRBD2 may be the D gene (7 bases each). TRBV23-1 is assigned to the ORF class and has an uncertain function. Trimming left V 2 bases short and J 6 bases short, with 22 bases between. This CDR3 has 17 amino acids.

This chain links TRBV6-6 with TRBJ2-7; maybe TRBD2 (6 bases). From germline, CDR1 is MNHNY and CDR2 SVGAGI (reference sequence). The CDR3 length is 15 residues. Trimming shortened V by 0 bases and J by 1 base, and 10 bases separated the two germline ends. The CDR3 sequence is CASSYSSGVSYEQYF. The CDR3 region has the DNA TGTGCCAGCAGTTACTCTTCGGGAGTGTCCTACGAGCAGTACTTC.

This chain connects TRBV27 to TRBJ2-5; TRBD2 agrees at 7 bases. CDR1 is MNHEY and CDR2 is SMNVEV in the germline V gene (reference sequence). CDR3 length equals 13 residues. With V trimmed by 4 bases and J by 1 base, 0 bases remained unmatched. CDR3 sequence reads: CASSWEGQETQYF. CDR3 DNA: TGTGCCAGCAGTTGGGAGGGCCAAGAGACCCAGTACTTC.

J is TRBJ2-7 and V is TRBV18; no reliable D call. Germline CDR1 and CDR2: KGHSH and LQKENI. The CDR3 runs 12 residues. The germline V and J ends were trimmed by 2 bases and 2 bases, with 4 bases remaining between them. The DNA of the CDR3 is TGTGCCAGCTCACCAGGCACCTACGAGCAGTACTTC. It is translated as CASSPGTYEQYF.

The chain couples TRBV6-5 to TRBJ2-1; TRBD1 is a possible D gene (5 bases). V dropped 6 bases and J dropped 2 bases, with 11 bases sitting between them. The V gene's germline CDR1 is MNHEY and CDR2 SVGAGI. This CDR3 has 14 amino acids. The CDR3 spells CASRLRTPYNEQFF. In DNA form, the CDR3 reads TGTGCCAGCAGACTGCGGACACCCTACAATGAGCAGTTCTTC.

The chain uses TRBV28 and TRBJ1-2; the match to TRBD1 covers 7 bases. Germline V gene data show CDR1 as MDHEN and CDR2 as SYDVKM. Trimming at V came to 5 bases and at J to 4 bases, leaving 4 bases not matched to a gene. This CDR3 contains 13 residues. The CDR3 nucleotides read TGTGCCAGCAGTCGGACAGGCACCTATGGCTACACCTTC. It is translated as CASSRTGTYGYTF.

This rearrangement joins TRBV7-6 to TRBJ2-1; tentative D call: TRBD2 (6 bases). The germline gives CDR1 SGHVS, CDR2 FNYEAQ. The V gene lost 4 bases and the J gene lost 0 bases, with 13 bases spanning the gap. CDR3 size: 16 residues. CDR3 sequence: CASSSSSESSYNEQFF. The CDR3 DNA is TGTGCCAGCAGCTCGTCTAGCGAGAGCTCCTACAATGAGCAGTTCTTC.

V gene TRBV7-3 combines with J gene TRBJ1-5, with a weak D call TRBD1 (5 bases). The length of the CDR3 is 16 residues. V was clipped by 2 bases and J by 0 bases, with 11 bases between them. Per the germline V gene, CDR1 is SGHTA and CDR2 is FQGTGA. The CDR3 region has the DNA TGTGCCAGCAGCTTAGAGGGACGGGCTAGCAATCAGCCCCAGCATTTT. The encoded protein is CASSLEGRASNQPQHF.

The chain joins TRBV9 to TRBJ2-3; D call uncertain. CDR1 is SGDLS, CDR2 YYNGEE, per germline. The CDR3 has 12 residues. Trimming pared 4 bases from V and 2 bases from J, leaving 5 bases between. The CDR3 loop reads CASSPNTDTQYF. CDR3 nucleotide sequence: TGTGCCAGCAGCCCTAACACAGATACGCAGTATTTT.

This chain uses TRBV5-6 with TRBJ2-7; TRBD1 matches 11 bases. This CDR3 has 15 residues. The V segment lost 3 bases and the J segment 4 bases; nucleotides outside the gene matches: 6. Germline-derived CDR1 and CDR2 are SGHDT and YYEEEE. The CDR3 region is CASSWIGTGGYEQYF. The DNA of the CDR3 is TGTGCCAGCAGCTGGATCGGGACAGGGGGGTACGAGCAGTACTTC.

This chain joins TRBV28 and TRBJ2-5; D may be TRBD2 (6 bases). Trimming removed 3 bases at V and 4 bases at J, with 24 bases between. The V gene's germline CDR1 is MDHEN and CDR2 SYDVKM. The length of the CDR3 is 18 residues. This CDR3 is CASSFRASEDRMGETQYF. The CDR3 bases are TGTGCCAGCAGTTTTAGGGCTAGCGAGGATCGGATGGGAGAGACCCAGTACTTC.